The rows below give T cell receptor beta chains drawn from one sample of a study of blood T cell repertoires in COVID-19. Generated by immunoSEQ multiplex PCR, the TCRdb table keeps only in-frame clones and is missing some. This table has roughly 350,000 clones, about 88% appearing once. Sequencing used peripheral blood. The receptor source for this set is a woman in her 70s with COVID-19, enrolled during active disease. CDR3s include the opening cysteine and the closing phenylalanine or tryptophan. Fields, in order: D gene, J gene, clone size, V gene, CDR3 DNA, CDR3 protein. A D gene is named only where the DNA matches it firmly. For some rows the clone size is stated as once, few or many, or as a class when expanded; others skip it.

TRBD1 | TRBJ1-1 | . | TRBV28 | TGTGCCAGCAGTTTTCTCACCGGGACAGGCATGAACACTGAAGCTTTCTTT | CASSFLTGTGMNTEAFF
TRBD2 | TRBJ2-3 | . | TRBV4-2 | TGTGCCAGCAGCCAAAAGTACGAGGGCGGGGGGGCCCCAGATACGCAGTATTTT | CASSQKYEGGGAPDTQYF
. | TRBJ1-2 | once | TRBV27 | TGTGCCAGCAGTTCTCGGACAGCTAACTATGGCTACACCTTC | CASSSRTANYGYTF
TRBD2 | TRBJ2-3 | . | TRBV2 | TGTGCCAGCAGTGAGGGGGGTAGCGGGGGAGGTACGCAGTATTTT | CASSEGGSGGGTQYF
TRBD1 | TRBJ1-1 | . | TRBV6-4 | TGTGCCAGCAGCGCGACAGGGGAAACTGAAGCTTTCTTT | CASSATGETEAFF
. | TRBJ1-5 | . | TRBV11-2 | TGTGCCAGCAGCCAGGGGTATTTTCAGCCCCAGCATTTT | CASSQGYFQPQHF
TRBD1 | TRBJ1-1 | . | TRBV7-3 | TGTGCCAGCAGCTTCACGGGACAGGGGCCGACTGAAGCTTTCTTT | CASSFTGQGPTEAFF
. | TRBJ2-7 | . | TRBV7-8 | TGTGCCAGCAGAGGGCGGGGGCGTTACTACGAGCAGTACTTC | CASRGRGRYYEQYF
. | TRBJ2-3 | . | TRBV5-1 | TGCGCCAGCAGCTTGGGCCCATCCGGGACACCAACAGATACGCAGTATTTT | CASSLGPSGTPTDTQYF
. | TRBJ1-3 | . | TRBV12-3/TRBV12-4 | TGTGCCAGCAGTTCCCTTTTTGGAAACACCATATATTTT | CASSSLFGNTIYF
. | TRBJ1-2 | . | TRBV6-4 | TGTGCCAGCAGTTCCATCGGGAGTCCTCCCACCTTC | CASSSIGSPPTF
. | TRBJ1-2 | . | TRBV4-3 | TGCGCCAGCAGCCAAAGGACGGGAGGCTACACCTTC | CASSQRTGGYTF
. | TRBJ2-3 | . | TRBV11-3 | TGTGCCAGCAGCTTAGGTGACAGGTCGGGTACGCAGTATTTT | CASSLGDRSGTQYF
. | TRBJ1-6 | . | TRBV28 | TGTGCCAGCAGCGATGTGGCGATAGCATCACCCCTCCACTTT | CASSDVAIASPLHF
TRBD2 | TRBJ2-1 | once | TRBV4-2 | TGTGCCAGCAGCCGGGGGACTAGCGTCAATGAGCAGTTCTTC | CASSRGTSVNEQFF
. | TRBJ1-2 | . | TRBV5-8 | TGTGCCAGCAGCTTAGTCACAGGCTTAGCTAACTATGGCTACACCTTC | CASSLVTGLANYGYTF
. | TRBJ2-7 | . | TRBV20-1 | TGCAGTGCTAGTCGCCGGGACAACTCCTACGAGCAGTACTTC | CSASRRDNSYEQYF
. | TRBJ1-1 | . | TRBV7-3 | TGTGCCAGCAGCTCAGCCCGGGACACTGAAGCTTTCTTT | CASSSARDTEAFF
TRBD1 | TRBJ1-1 | . | TRBV14 | TGTGCCAGCAGCGGCGACAGGGGCTACGCTGAAGCTTTCTTT | CASSGDRGYAEAFF
TRBD2 | TRBJ2-1 | . | TRBV7-7 | TGTGCCAGCAGCCCCGGGACTAGAAATGAGCAGTTCTTC | CASSPGTRNEQFF
TRBD2 | TRBJ2-7 | . | TRBV7-2 | TGTGCCAGCAGCTTAACAGCGGGGGAAGGCGAGCAGTACTTC | CASSLTAGEGEQYF
TRBD1 | TRBJ1-4 | . | TRBV27 | TGTGCCAGCAGTCAACAGGGGGTACTTGGAAAACTGTTTTTT | CASSQQGVLGKLFF
TRBD2 | TRBJ2-3 | once | TRBV6-1 | TGTGCCAGCAGTGAAGCGAAGCGGGGCTTATCGAATACGCAGTATTTT | CASSEAKRGLSNTQYF
. | TRBJ2-7 | . | TRBV6-5 | TGTGCCAGCAGTTACTCGAACGGTAACTACGAGCAGTACTTC | CASSYSNGNYEQYF
. | TRBJ1-1 | . | TRBV5-1 | TGCGCCAGCAGCTCCTTAGGAGGGGACACTGAAGCTTTCTTT | CASSSLGGDTEAFF
TRBD1 | TRBJ1-1 | . | TRBV27 | TGTGCCAGCAGTTCAGACAGGGTCAGAGAGGGCACTGAAGCTTTCTTT | CASSSDRVREGTEAFF
TRBD1 | TRBJ1-2 | . | TRBV19 | TGTGCCAGTATGGGGGACAGGGGGCAGTCGAGAGGCTATGGCTACACCTTC | CASMGDRGQSRGYGYTF
TRBD1 | TRBJ1-1 | . | TRBV7-9 | TGTGCCAGCAGTAACAGGGGGCGAAACACTGAAGCTTTCTTT | CASSNRGRNTEAFF
. | TRBJ1-2 | . | TRBV24-1 | TGTGCCACCGAAAAGGCAGGTGTAGAAGGCTACACCTTC | CATEKAGVEGYTF
. | TRBJ1-4 | . | TRBV19 | TGTGCCAGCAAAGGGGGACCGTTTGCAACTAATGAAAAACTGTTTTTT | CASKGGPFATNEKLFF
TRBD2 | TRBJ2-3 | . | TRBV5-6 | TGTGCCAGCAGCTTGGTTAGCGGGGGGTCGACAGATACGCAGTATTTT | CASSLVSGGSTDTQYF
TRBD1 | TRBJ2-3 | . | TRBV27 | TGTGCCAGCAGTTTCCGACGGACAGGGAGCACAGATACGCAGTATTTT | CASSFRRTGSTDTQYF
TRBD1 | TRBJ1-4 | few | TRBV2 | TGTGCCAGCAGTGATCTGGACAGGGGTTATGAAAAACTGTTTTTT | CASSDLDRGYEKLFF
TRBD1 | TRBJ1-5 | . | TRBV19 | TGTGCCAGTACCTCGGACAGGAGTGGCAATCAGCCCCAGCATTTT | CASTSDRSGNQPQHF
. | TRBJ2-5 | . | TRBV7-9 | TGTGCCAGCAGCTTCCTGGGCCAGGGGGGAGAGACCCAGTACTTC | CASSFLGQGGETQYF
TRBD2 | TRBJ2-7 | medium-sized | TRBV5-4 | TGTGCCAGCAGCTCACTGGGGGGGGGATCCTACGAGCAGTACTTC | CASSSLGGGSYEQYF
. | TRBJ1-1 | few | TRBV10-1 | TGCGCCAGCCGGGACAACATGAACACTGAAGCTTTCTTT | CASRDNMNTEAFF
TRBD1 | TRBJ1-2 | . | TRBV3-1/TRBV3-2 | TGTGCCAGCAGCGTTCAGGGGGTTAACTATGGCTACACCTTC | CASSVQGVNYGYTF
TRBD2 | TRBJ2-7 | . | TRBV6-1 | TGTGCCAGCAGTGAAACGCGGGCAAGCGGGGGGGCGGTGTACTTC | CASSETRASGGAVYF
. | TRBJ2-1 | . | TRBV30 | TGTGCCTGGAGTACGGCAGGGGCCCGCGGGCAGTTCTTC | CAWSTAGARGQFF
TRBD1 | TRBJ2-5 | . | TRBV6-5 | TGTGCCAGCAGAGCTATCGACAGGGGGGGTGAGACCCAGTACTTC | CASRAIDRGGETQYF
. | TRBJ1-1 | . | TRBV2 | TGTGCCAGCAGTGATGATAAGGGGATCGACACTGAAGCTTTCTTT | CASSDDKGIDTEAFF